These T cell receptor beta chains were read from a single sample in a study of T cell clonotyping in hematopoietic cell transplantation. Using immunoSEQ multiplex PCR, the repertoire was profiled, and TCRdb retains in-frame clones only, with some absent. The table shows fewer than 100,000 clones, with 96% occurring only once. The specimen was peripheral blood mononuclear cells, collected before stem cell transplant. The receptors were gathered from a woman in her 50s with acute myeloid leukemia. Some clones in this sample may be carry-over from other donors' samples. Both conserved end residues are part of each CDR3.

V	J	CDR3
TRBV9	TRBJ2-7	CASSVEGHSSYEQYF
TRBV10-1	TRBJ2-3	CASSESTSGSADTQYF
TRBV5-1	TRBJ2-3	CASSLAPAGATDTQYF
TRBV6-5	TRBJ1-5	CASSLGRGYQPQHF
TRBV6-4	TRBJ2-3	CASSDSWSSTDTQYF
TRBV5-1	TRBJ2-3	CASSSTALGAGGESTDTQYF
TRBV6-6	TRBJ2-4	CATRTGKNIQYF
TRBV18	TRBJ2-7	CASSPLLAGGYEQYF
TRBV11-2	TRBJ2-7	CASSLAGSLRGLEQYF
TRBV5-4	TRBJ2-2	CASSLGSGELFF
TRBV29-1	TRBJ2-7	CSVVFGGPYEQYF
TRBV6-1	TRBJ1-1	CASIRANTEAFF
TRBV7-8	TRBJ2-5	CASSPNSRGETQYF
TRBV6-6	TRBJ1-5	CASTGTGVISNQPQHF
TRBV5-1	TRBJ1-2	CASSPPSNTYGYTF
TRBV10-3	TRBJ2-2	CAIEGRAGTGELFF
TRBV7-2	TRBJ2-5	CASSWTSGVLETQYF
TRBV6-4	TRBJ1-5	CASSERGGPSWAQHF
TRBV6-1	TRBJ1-2	CASSEDFQIYGYTF
TRBV30	TRBJ1-3	CAWSSGPGRDTIYF
TRBV30	TRBJ1-5	CAWEQGGQPQHF
TRBV27	TRBJ2-7	CASSPPLGAGVIEQYF
TRBV7-9	TRBJ2-6	CASGPGQRGISGANVLTF
TRBV11-3	TRBJ2-1	CASSKGGQGVNEQFF
TRBV5-6	TRBJ2-1	CASTLGLAGDEQFF
TRBV28	TRBJ1-5	CASSLIPGGDQPQHF
TRBV2	TRBJ2-2	CASILAGHTGELFF
TRBV2	TRBJ1-1	CARRRGTEAFF
TRBV19	TRBJ2-7	CASGGQLGYEQYF
TRBV2	TRBJ1-1	CASKGQGNTEAFF
TRBV2	TRBJ2-2	CASSLRATGELFF
TRBV4-1	TRBJ2-5	CASSPRGEGVEETQYF